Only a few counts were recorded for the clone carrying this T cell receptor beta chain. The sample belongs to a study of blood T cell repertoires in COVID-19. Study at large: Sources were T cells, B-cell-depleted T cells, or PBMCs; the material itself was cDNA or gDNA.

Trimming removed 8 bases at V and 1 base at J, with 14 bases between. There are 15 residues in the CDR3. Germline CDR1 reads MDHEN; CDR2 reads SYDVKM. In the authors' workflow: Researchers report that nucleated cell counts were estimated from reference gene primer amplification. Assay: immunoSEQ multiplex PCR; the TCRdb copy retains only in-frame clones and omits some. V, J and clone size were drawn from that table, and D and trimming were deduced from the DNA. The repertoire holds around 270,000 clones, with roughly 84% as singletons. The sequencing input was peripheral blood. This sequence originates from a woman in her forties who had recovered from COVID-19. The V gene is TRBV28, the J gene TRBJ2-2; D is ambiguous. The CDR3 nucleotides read TGTGCCAGCCTTTACAGCCTTGGGAACACCGGGGAGCTGTTTTTT. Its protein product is CASLYSLGNTGELFF.